The clone carrying this TCR beta chain appeared once. Germline V lookup: CDR1 LNHDA, CDR2 SQIVND (reference sequence). The CDR3 runs 14 residues. V was cut by 10 bases and J by 5 bases, with 17 bases left in between. The entry originates in a study of blood T cell repertoires in COVID-19. Overall study: Samples representing acute and convalescent COVID-19 were sourced from the United States, Italy and Spain. PBMCs, B-cell-depleted T cells, or T cells were the source of the cDNA or gDNA that made up the material.

Authors' analysis steps: Reference gene primer amplification in the assay estimated nucleated cell counts. Clones were read by immunoSEQ multiplex PCR, and TCRdb kept only the in-frame ones, dropping some. That table furnishes V, J and clone size, whereas the DNA furnished D and trimming. This sample has roughly 230,000 clones, with 88% found just once. The sequence derives from a human donor in a cohort sampled during active COVID-19. The V gene is TRBV19, the J gene TRBJ1-4; D is undetermined. Sequenced: peripheral blood. CDR3 residues: CATKTLRRNEKLFF. Written as DNA, the CDR3 is TGTGCCACAAAGACGTTAAGGAGAAATGAAAAACTGTTTTTT.